The sequence of this TCR beta chain was determined in a study of response to subunit inactivated influenza vaccine. Overall study findings and caveats: Few additional T cells are recruited per seasonal influenza vaccination, authors suggested.

The CDR3 consists of 14 residues. Losses at the gene ends were 7 bases for V and 0 bases for J; bases not matched to a gene: 5. One entry per CDR3 protein results from TCRdb running MiXCR on the RT-PCR reads. The sample includes over 650,000 distinct CDR3 sequences, around 18% of them seen just once. Only a few counts were recorded for this clonotype. Its target is not known. The chain links TRBV12-3 or TRBV12-4 to TRBJ1-1; 7 bases are a match to TRBD1. The sample in question was PBMCs from blood, obtained more than 4 days after vaccination. The sequence was obtained from a man between 45 and 60 years old who received an inactivated influenza vaccine. DNA of the CDR3: TGTGCCAGCACCCAGGGACAGATGAACACTGAAGCTTTCTTT. It is translated as CASTQGQMNTEAFF.